This T cell receptor (beta chain) was sequenced during a study of human T cells and chemical hapten exposure. Turning to the study itself: Patients, chiefly female, had alopecia areata, totalis or universalis.

This clonotype turned up a few times. Its antigen is currently unknown. The sample's time point: patch test 1, 2 weeks after DPC sensitization. As for treatment: therapeutic diphenylcyclopropenone sensitization with weekly scalp DPC. Study-wide findings and caveats: There was alopecia in the donors, so their immune response may differ from that of healthy people.

CDR1 MNHEY and CDR2 SVGAGI come from the germline V gene. The length of the CDR3 is 15 residues. The trim removed 2 bases at V and 2 bases at J, leaving 4 bases unmatched. TCRdb re-analysed the RACE reads in MiXCR, keeping a single row per CDR3 protein. The sample contains just under 350,000 distinct CDR3 sequences, approximately 6.9% of which appear only once. The starting material was whole blood, obtained in connection with sensitization to the hapten diphenylcyclopropenone (DPC). The chain links TRBV6-5 to TRBJ2-3; 7 nucleotides match TRBD2. The TCR was taken from a woman younger than 35 with alopecia areata. Some clones in this sample may be carry-over from other donors' samples. The DNA for the CDR3 is TGTGCCAGCAGTTACCCAGCGGGGAACACAGATACGCAGTATTTT. It codes for CASSYPAGNTDTQYF.